This T cell receptor (beta chain) originates from a study of blood T cell repertoires in COVID-19. In the authors' methods: For nucleated cells, counts were estimated from reference gene primer amplification. The assay was immunoSEQ multiplex PCR, and TCRdb's table has in-frame clones only and misses some. The V and J calls and clone size were taken over from that table, and D and trimming were inferred from the DNA. This sample has 330,000 or so clones, with about 90% found just once. The CDR3 sequence is 14 residues long. Per the germline V gene, CDR1 is MGHRA and CDR2 is YSYEKL. V was clipped by 3 bases and J by 0 bases, with 9 bases between them. Which cohort a participant joined came from the clinical history participants gave.

V and J are TRBV4-1 and TRBJ2-7; the D is unclear. Sequenced material: PBMCs or T cells enriched from blood (not recorded which). This TCR was sampled from a man aged 40-50 years in a cohort exposed to, infected with or recovered from COVID-19 (not recorded which). CDR3 nucleotide sequence: TGCGCCAGCAGCCATATACTGAGCTCCTACGAGCAGTACTTC. Translation: CASSHILSSYEQYF.